This T cell receptor beta chain is from a study of blood T cell repertoires in COVID-19. For the study at large: Acute and convalescent COVID-19 specimens originated in the United States, Italy and Spain. Sources were T cells, B-cell-depleted T cells, or PBMCs; the material itself was cDNA or gDNA.

The CDR3 has 13 residues. V shed 0 bases, J shed 4 bases, and the junction held 2 bases outside the gene matches. The germline CDR1 and CDR2 sequences are GTSNPN and SVGIG (reference sequence). In the original processing: Reference gene primer amplification gave nucleated cell count estimates. Libraries were prepared by immunoSEQ multiplex PCR; TCRdb keeps only in-frame clonotypes and omits some of them. V, J and clone size are those of that table, while D and trimming were read from the DNA. Among about 100,000 clones listed, 85% were seen once. This sequence was found in a woman aged 70 to 79 with active or convalescent COVID-19. The chain recombines TRBV30 with TRBJ1-1; 7 bases line up with TRBD1. Material for sequencing was peripheral blood. The DNA of the CDR3 is TGTGCCTGGAGTGTGCGGGACAGCACTGAAGCTTTCTTT. This gives the protein CAWSVRDSTEAFF.